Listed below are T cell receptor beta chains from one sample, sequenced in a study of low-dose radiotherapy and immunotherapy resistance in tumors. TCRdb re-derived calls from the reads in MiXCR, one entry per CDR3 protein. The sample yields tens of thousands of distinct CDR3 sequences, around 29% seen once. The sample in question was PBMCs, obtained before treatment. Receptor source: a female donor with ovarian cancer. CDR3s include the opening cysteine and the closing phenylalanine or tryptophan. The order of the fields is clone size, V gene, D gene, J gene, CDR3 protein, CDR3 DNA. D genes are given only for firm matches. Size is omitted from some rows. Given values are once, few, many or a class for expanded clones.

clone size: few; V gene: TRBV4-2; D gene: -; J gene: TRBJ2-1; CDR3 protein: CASSQELRTEQFF; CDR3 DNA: TGTGCCAGCAGCCAAGAATTGCGGACTGAGCAGTTCTTC
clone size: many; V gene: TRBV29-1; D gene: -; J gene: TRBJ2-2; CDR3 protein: CSVEDPAFAGELFF; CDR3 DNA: TGCAGCGTTGAAGATCCGGCCTTTGCCGGGGAGCTGTTTTTT
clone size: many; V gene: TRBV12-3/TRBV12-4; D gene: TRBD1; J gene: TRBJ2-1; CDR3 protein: CASSPGQGRNEQFF; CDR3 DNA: TGTGCCAGCAGCCCGGGACAGGGTAGGAATGAGCAGTTCTTC
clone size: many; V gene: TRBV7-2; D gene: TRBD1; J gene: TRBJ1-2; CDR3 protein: CASSQGGVGYTF; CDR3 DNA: TGTGCCAGCAGCCAGGGGGGAGTTGGCTACACCTTC
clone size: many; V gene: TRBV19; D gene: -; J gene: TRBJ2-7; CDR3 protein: CASMEWGAQGQYF; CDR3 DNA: TGTGCCAGTATGGAGTGGGGGGCGCAGGGGCAGTACTTC
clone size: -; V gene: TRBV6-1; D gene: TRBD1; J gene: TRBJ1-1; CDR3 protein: CATNQGGNTEAFF; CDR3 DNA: TGTGCCACCAATCAGGGGGGGAACACTGAAGCTTTCTTT
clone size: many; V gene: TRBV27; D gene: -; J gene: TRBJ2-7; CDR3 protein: CASSIYGYEQYF; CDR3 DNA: TGTGCCAGCAGTATTTATGGCTACGAGCAGTACTTC
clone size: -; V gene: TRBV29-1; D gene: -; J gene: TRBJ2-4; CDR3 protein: CSVEFSRGNIQYF; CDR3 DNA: TGCAGCGTTGAGTTCTCTCGGGGGAACATTCAGTACTTC
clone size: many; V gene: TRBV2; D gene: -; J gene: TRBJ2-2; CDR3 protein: CASRTPGTRNTGELFF; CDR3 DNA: TGTGCCAGCAGAACCCCCGGGACTCGGAACACCGGGGAGCTGTTTTTT
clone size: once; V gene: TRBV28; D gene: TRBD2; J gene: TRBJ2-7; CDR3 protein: CATRTSGTYEQYF; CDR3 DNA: TGTGCAACAAGGACTAGCGGGACCTACGAGCAGTACTTC
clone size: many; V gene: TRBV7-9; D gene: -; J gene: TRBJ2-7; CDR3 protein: CASSLVRVPYEQYF; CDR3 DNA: TGTGCCAGCAGCTTAGTCAGGGTCCCCTACGAGCAGTACTTC
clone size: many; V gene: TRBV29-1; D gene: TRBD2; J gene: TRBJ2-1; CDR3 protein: CSVDSPGGVEQFF; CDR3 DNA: TGCAGCGTTGACTCACCCGGGGGGGTAGAGCAGTTCTTC
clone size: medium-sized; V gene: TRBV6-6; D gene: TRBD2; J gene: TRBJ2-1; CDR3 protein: CASSRPTSGQIYNEQFF; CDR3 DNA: TGTGCCAGCAGTCGCCCGACTAGCGGGCAGATCTACAATGAGCAGTTCTTC
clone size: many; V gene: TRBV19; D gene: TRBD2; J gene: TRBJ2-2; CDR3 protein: CASRLAGDTGELFF; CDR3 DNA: TGTGCCAGCCGACTAGCGGGAGACACCGGGGAGCTGTTTTTT
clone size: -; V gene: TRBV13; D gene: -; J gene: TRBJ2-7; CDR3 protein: CASSEAYSNQRGHYEQYF; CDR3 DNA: TGTGCCAGCAGTGAAGCGTATTCCAATCAACGGGGGCACTACGAGCAGTACTTC
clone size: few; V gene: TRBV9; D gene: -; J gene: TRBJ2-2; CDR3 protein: CASSGTASLFTGELFF; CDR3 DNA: TGTGCCAGCAGCGGAACAGCGTCTCTATTCACCGGGGAGCTGTTTTTT
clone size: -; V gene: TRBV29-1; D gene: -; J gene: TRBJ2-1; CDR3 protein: CSVEASFYNEQFF; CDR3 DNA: TGCAGCGTTGAGGCTAGTTTCTACAATGAGCAGTTCTTC
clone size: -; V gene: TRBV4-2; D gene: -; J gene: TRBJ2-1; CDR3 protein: CASSQEVTGSYNEQFF; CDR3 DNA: TGTGCCAGCAGCCAAGAAGTCACTGGATCCTACAATGAGCAGTTCTTC
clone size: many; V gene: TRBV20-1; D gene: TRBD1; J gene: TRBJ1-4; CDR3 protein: CSARPTGGNEKLFF; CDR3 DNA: TGCAGTGCTAGGCCGACAGGGGGGAATGAAAAACTGTTTTTT
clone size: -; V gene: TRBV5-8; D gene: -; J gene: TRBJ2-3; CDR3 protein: CASKWGPSTDTQYF; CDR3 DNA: TGTGCCAGCAAATGGGGCCCTAGCACAGATACGCAGTATTTT
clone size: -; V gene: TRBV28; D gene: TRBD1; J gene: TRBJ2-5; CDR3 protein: CASGGTTGAKTQYF; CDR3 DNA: TGTGCCAGCGGGGGGACGACAGGGGCGAAGACCCAGTACTTC
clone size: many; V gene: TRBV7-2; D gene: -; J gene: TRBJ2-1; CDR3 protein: CASSRLHRAERRNEQFF; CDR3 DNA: TGTGCCAGCAGCCGATTACACCGGGCCGAAAGGCGAAATGAGCAGTTCTTC
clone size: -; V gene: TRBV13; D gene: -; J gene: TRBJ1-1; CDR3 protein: CASSLGGYGAFF; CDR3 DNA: TGTGCCAGCAGCTTAGGTGGGTACGGGGCTTTCTTT
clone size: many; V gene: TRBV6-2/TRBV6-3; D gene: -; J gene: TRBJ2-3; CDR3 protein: CASSAQGFGDTQYF; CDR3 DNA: TGTGCCAGCAGTGCCCAGGGTTTCGGAGATACGCAGTATTTT
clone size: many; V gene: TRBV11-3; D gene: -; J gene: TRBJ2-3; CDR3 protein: CASSQGEGADTQYF; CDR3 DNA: TGTGCCAGCAGCCAAGGAGAGGGCGCAGATACGCAGTATTTT
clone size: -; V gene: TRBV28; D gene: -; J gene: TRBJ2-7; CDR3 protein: CASSPISVRTHYEQYF; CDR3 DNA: TGTGCCAGCAGTCCGATTAGCGTCCGCACTCACTACGAGCAGTACTTC
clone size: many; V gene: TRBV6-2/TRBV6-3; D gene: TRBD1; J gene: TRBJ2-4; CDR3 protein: CASRPQGYSKNIQYF; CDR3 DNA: TGTGCCAGCAGACCACAGGGGTATTCCAAAAACATTCAGTACTTC
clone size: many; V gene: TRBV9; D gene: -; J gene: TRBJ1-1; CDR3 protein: CASSVYGSPGSEAFF; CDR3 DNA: TGTGCCAGCAGCGTATATGGCAGCCCGGGCTCTGAAGCTTTCTTT
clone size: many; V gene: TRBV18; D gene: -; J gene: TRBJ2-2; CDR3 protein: CASSPFTWGDTGELFF; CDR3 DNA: TGTGCCAGCTCACCATTCACCTGGGGGGACACCGGGGAGCTGTTTTTT
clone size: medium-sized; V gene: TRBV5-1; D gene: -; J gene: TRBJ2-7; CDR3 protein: CASADRDTLYEQYF; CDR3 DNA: TGCGCCAGCGCAGACCGGGACACGCTTTACGAGCAGTACTTC
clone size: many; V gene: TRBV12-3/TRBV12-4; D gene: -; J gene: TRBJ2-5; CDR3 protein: CASSLEGSPQETQYF; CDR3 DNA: TGTGCCAGCAGTTTAGAGGGGTCTCCCCAAGAGACCCAGTACTTC
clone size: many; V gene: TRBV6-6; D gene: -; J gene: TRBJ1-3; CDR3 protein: CASSYWVGDTIYF; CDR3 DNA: TGTGCCAGCAGTTATTGGGTGGGAGACACCATATATTTT
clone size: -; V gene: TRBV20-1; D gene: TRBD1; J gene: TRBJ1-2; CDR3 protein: CSATGTVGNGYTF; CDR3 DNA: TGCAGTGCTACTGGGACAGTCGGTAATGGCTACACCTTC
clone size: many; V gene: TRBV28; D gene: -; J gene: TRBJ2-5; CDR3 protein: CASSLLGAARENQYF; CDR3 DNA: TGTGCCAGCAGTTTGCTGGGGGCCGCACGGGAGAACCAGTACTTC
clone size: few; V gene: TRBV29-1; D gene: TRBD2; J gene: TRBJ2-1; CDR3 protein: CSVEGAGGGREQFF; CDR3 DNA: TGCAGCGTTGAAGGGGCGGGGGGAGGGAGAGAGCAGTTCTTC
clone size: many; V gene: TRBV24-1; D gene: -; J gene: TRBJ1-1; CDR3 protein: CATRRDTPPFEAFF; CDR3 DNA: TGTGCCACCAGACGGGACACCCCACCCTTTGAAGCTTTCTTT
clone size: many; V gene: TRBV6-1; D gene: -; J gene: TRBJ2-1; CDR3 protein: CASSESGRNEQFF; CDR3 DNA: TGTGCCAGCAGTGAATCTGGTCGGAATGAGCAGTTCTTC
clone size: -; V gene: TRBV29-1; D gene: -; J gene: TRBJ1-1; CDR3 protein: CSGLEGGSMNTEAFF; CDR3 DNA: TGCAGCGGTCTGGAGGGCGGAAGCATGAACACTGAAGCTTTCTTT
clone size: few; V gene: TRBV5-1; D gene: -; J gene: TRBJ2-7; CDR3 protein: CASSLGGTYEQYF; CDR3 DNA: TGCGCCAGCAGCTTGGGAGGAACCTACGAGCAGTACTTC
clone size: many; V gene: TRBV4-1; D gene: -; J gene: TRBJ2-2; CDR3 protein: CASSRDSQNTGELFF; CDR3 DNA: TGCGCCAGCAGCCGGGACTCCCAGAACACCGGGGAGCTGTTTTTT
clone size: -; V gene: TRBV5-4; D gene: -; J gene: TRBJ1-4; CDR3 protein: CASSPGGTRNEKLFF; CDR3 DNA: TGTGCCAGCAGCCCCGGAGGGACAAGGAATGAAAAACTGTTTTTT
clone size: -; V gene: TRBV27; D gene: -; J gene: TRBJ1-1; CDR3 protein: CASKGNTEAFF; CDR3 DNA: TGTGCCAGCAAGGGAAACACTGAAGCTTTCTTT